This T cell receptor beta chain comes out of a study of blood T cell repertoires in COVID-19 (dated by TCRdb to 2018 to 2020). As for the study more broadly: The collaborator samples originated in the United States, Italy and Spain and spanned the acute and convalescent phases of COVID-19. The prospective study material was composed of cDNA or gDNA derived from T cells, B-cell-depleted T cells, or PBMCs. Deeply sampled blood TCRbeta repertoires from subjects exposed to, actively infected with, or recovered from COVID-19 were included in the dataset. A freely available public database, intended as a resource for researchers studying the immune response to SARS-CoV-2, is where the repertoires were released. Samples were obtained from the ongoing ImmuneRACE study (first 160 participants) and from 1,000 to 1,500 subjects provided by 6 global collaborators. Sample metadata almost always included a de-identified subject ID, COVID-19 status, age in years and sex. HLA class I and class II types, where available, came from metadata supplied by the sample provider rather than from assay-based typing. What the work shows at the level of the full study, not this receptor alone: The quantity of clinical and demographic metadata differed by source and by participant and was supplied without curation.

Including cysteine and phenylalanine, the CDR3 has 15 amino acids. The kept DNA is CDR3 alone, 45 bases in frame from the first base. CDR1 is given as LGHNA and CDR2 as YSLEER, both from the germline V gene. A distance of 9 bases separates the germline ends of V and J, which lose 1 base and 2 bases respectively. One collaborating source in Seattle enrolled patients while the patients were actively infected and followed the patients over time throughout the course of disease. Each collaborating institution followed its own protocols to collect whole blood in K2EDTA tubes. For TCRbeta analysis, collaborator samples were shipped as frozen whole blood, as isolated PBMCs, or as DNA extracted from either sample type. TCRbeta CDR3 regions were amplified from genomic DNA by means of the immunoSEQ Assay, a bias-controlled multiplex PCR. Per the authors' processing: The number of nucleated cells in each sample was estimated from the amplification of reference gene primers within the assay. Sequence reads were collapsed and filtered to measure the absolute abundance of every unique TCRbeta CDR3 rearrangement. For each sample, productive Simpson clonality was calculated by taking the square root of Simpson's diversity index across productive rearrangements. The immuneACCESS repertoire file appears here via TCRdb, limited to in-frame rearrangements. These files lack a portion of the clones; in checked studies, under half of the deficit traces to unresolved V genes, and the cause of the others is not known. From that table come the V and J calls and clone size; the DNA was used to work out D and trimming. This sample comprises under 250,000 clones, 92% of them detected only once. The ten largest clones add up to around 0.84% of the sample.

With respect to this clone: Its binding antigen is unknown. The sample holds no much larger clone one base away, and base qualities are not on file.

Sequencing was carried out using peripheral blood. The sequence derives from a man aged 60 to 75 with COVID-19, enrolled during active disease. The rearranged segments are TRBV4-3 and TRBJ1-3, with the D gene call left open. CDR3 protein: CASSQGADPGNTIYF. At the DNA level, the sequence is TGCGCCAGCAGCCAAGGGGCAGACCCTGGAAACACCATATATTTT.